These 29 T cell receptor beta chains came from one sample sequenced in a study of siplizumab effects on memory and regulatory T cells. The table came from immunoSEQ multiplex PCR; TCRdb's copy has only in-frame clones and leaves some out. The profile covers 50,000 to 75,000 clones, with 96% appearing a single time and roughly 0.1% taken by the ten largest. Sequences were obtained from naive CD8+ T cells sorted from blood. These receptors all come from a human donor in good health.

The chain uses TRBV4-1 and TRBJ2-7; tentatively, D is TRBD1 (6 bases). The CDR3 spans 14 residues. V lost 5 bases and J 0 bases, leaving 11 bases between the germline ends. Germline CDR1 and CDR2: MGHRA and YSYEKL. In nucleotides, the CDR3 is TGCGCCAGCAGCGATCGGGACAACTCCTACGAGCAGTACTTC. Translating it yields CASSDRDNSYEQYF.

V usage is TRBV7-3 and J usage is TRBJ2-3; D is perhaps TRBD1 or TRBD2 (5 bases each). Germline CDR1 and CDR2: SGHTA and FQGTGA. The CDR3 contains 14 residues. Trimming shortened V by 2 bases and J by 5 bases, and 11 bases separated the two germline ends. The CDR3 loop reads CASSLGQGVDTQYF. As DNA, the CDR3 is TGTGCCAGCAGCTTAGGGCAGGGAGTAGATACGCAGTATTTT.

J is TRBJ2-5 and V is TRBV13; 8 bases map to TRBD1. The CDR3 runs 14 residues. Germline V gene lookup returns CDR1 PRHDT and CDR2 FYEKMQ (reference sequence). Trimming at V came to 5 bases and at J to 4 bases, leaving 6 bases not matched to a gene. CDR3 DNA: TGTGCCAGCAGCCAAGACAGGGGAGTAGAGACCCAGTACTTC. Protein sequence: CASSQDRGVETQYF. The whole variable domain, remainder taken from reference TRBV13 and TRBJ2-5, is AAGVIQSPRHLIKEKRETATLKCYPIPRHDTVYWYQQGPGQDPQFLISFYEKMQSDKGSIPDRFSAQQFSDYHSELNMSSLELGDSALYFCASSQDRGVETQYFGPGTRLLVL.

This sequence joins TRBV12-5 and TRBJ2-1; 7 positions agree with TRBD1. CDR1 is LGHNT, CDR2 FRNRAP, per germline. V was pared by 3 bases and J by 10 bases, with 3 bases of the junction left unmatched. This CDR3 region has 12 residues. CDR3 amino acids: CASGLEGAEQFF. The CDR3 region has the DNA TGTGCTAGTGGTTTAGAGGGGGCCGAGCAGTTCTTC.

For the CDR3, the DNA is TGTGCTAGTGGTCCTTGGGCTAGCGGGGGGGCAGGCGGGGAGCTGTTTTTT. It translates to CASGPWASGGAGGELFF. The chain uses TRBV12-5 and TRBJ2-2; 12 positions agree with TRBD2. Trimming at V came to 5 bases and at J to 7 bases, leaving 11 bases not matched to a gene. Germline V gene lookup returns CDR1 LGHNT and CDR2 FRNRAP. This CDR3 contains 17 residues.

This clone showed up just once. This rearrangement joins TRBV5-1 to TRBJ1-1; D perhaps matches TRBD1 (5 bases). Trimming stripped 0 bases from V and 0 bases from J, with 18 bases between. The CDR3 has 18 residues. From germline, CDR1 is SGHRS and CDR2 YFSETQ. Here the CDR3 reads CASSLGGAPSLLNTEAFF. Here the CDR3 DNA reads TGCGCCAGCAGCTTGGGCGGGGCCCCCTCACTATTGAACACTGAAGCTTTCTTT.

The V call is TRBV19, the J call TRBJ2-2; D remains unclear. Germline values: CDR1 LNHDA, CDR2 SQIVND (reference sequence). V shed 5 bases and J shed 6 bases, with 4 bases lying between them. The CDR3 is 11 amino acids. The CDR3 coding sequence is TGTGCCAGTAGTTCGCCCGGGGAGCTGTTTTTT. Translation: CASSSPGELFF.

The V gene is TRBV7-9, the J gene TRBJ1-1; TRBD1 matches at 10 bases. The CDR3 spans 17 residues. Germline V gene sequence: CDR1 SEHNR, CDR2 FQNEAQ (reference sequence). With V trimmed by 1 base and J by 4 bases, 9 bases remained unmatched. CDR3 nucleotide sequence: TGTGCCAGCAGCTTAGAGGGGACAGGGGCCGTTGTCACTGAAGCTTTCTTT. This translates into CASSLEGTGAVVTEAFF.

This sequence joins TRBV7-9 and TRBJ1-2, with 7 nucleotides matching TRBD1. CDR1 is SEHNR, CDR2 FQNEAQ, per germline (reference sequence). J was trimmed by 1 base and V by 3 bases; bases with no gene match: 2. The length of the CDR3 is 14 residues. CDR3 region: CASSLGTDNYGYTF. For the CDR3, the DNA is TGTGCCAGCAGCTTGGGGACAGATAACTATGGCTACACCTTC.

The rearrangement uses TRBV29-1 and TRBJ1-2, with D maybe TRBD1 (5 bases). V was shortened by 6 bases and J by 8 bases, with 13 bases between the two germline ends. The CDR3 covers 11 residues. CDR1 and CDR2 (germline): SQVTM, ANQGSEA. In DNA, the CDR3 is TGCAGCGTGCCTCGGGGGTCCGGCTACACCTTC. This gives the protein CSVPRGSGYTF.

This clone was observed a single time. V and J are TRBV7-9 and TRBJ2-7; D is tentatively TRBD1 or TRBD2 (5 bases each). V gave up 2 bases and J gave up 3 bases, with 14 bases separating them. The CDR3 runs 15 residues. The germline V gene encodes CDR1 SEHNR and CDR2 FQNEAQ (reference sequence). The chain's CDR3 is CASSLRGTELYEQYF. CDR3 bases: TGTGCCAGCAGCTTACGAGGGACGGAGCTCTACGAGCAGTACTTC.

This clone occurred once. The chain links TRBV4-1 to TRBJ1-1; D ambiguous. The CDR3 loop spans 15 amino acids. The V end lost 0 bases, the J end lost 6 bases, and 14 bases lay between the germline ends. In germline, CDR1 is MGHRA, CDR2 YSYEKL. The CDR3 nucleotides read TGCGCCAGCAGCCAAGAACGGGAGGATTTGCCTGAAGCTTTCTTT. Residues: CASSQEREDLPEAFF.

This chain connects TRBV4-3 to TRBJ1-6, with a weak D call TRBD1 (5 bases). Germline V gives CDR1 LGHNA, CDR2 YSLEER. The V and J ends lost 0 bases and 8 bases respectively, with 11 bases between them. CDR3 length: 15 amino acids. DNA for the CDR3: TGCGCCAGCAGCCAAGATTCGGGGGGTGATTCACCCCTCCACTTT. It specifies CASSQDSGGDSPLHF.

This clone came up once. The chain employs TRBV19 and TRBJ1-5; D possibly corresponds to TRBD1 (5 bases). Deletions cut 0 bases from V and 3 bases from J, with 9 bases between. In germline, CDR1 is LNHDA, CDR2 SQIVND (reference sequence). The CDR3 has 15 residues. CDR3 sequence (DNA): TGTGCCAGTAGTATAGAAGCAGGGCTCAATCAGCCCCAGCATTTT. It codes for CASSIEAGLNQPQHF. Full variable domain (outside the CDR3, taken from reference TRBV19 and TRBJ1-5): DGGITQSPKYLFRKEGQNVTLSCEQNLNHDAMYWYRQDPGQGLRLIYYSQIVNDFQKGDIAEGYSVSREKKESFPLTVTSAQKNPTAFYLCASSIEAGLNQPQHFGDGTRLSIL.

The genes are TRBV19 and TRBJ2-5; TRBD2 might be the D (6 bases). Germline-derived CDR1 and CDR2 are LNHDA and SQIVND (reference sequence). Trimming took off 5 bases at V and 7 bases at J, with 14 bases between the two ends. This CDR3 spans 13 amino acids. CDR3 amino acids: CASSPMGGGTQYF. As DNA, the CDR3 is TGTGCCAGTAGTCCCATGGGAGGCGGGACCCAGTACTTC.

This CDR3 is CASSFSGDEQFF. The CDR3 DNA is TGTGCCAGCAGCTTTTCAGGGGATGAGCAGTTCTTC. This chain links TRBV7-2 with TRBJ2-1; perhaps TRBD1 as D (6 bases). Trimming stripped 3 bases from V and 8 bases from J, with 8 bases between. CDR3 length equals 12 residues. Per germline, CDR1 SGHTA and CDR2 FQGNSA. Looking up the rest from reference TRBV7-2 and TRBJ2-1 gives the full variable domain: GAGVSQSPSNKVTEKGKDVELRCDPISGHTALYWYRQSLGQGLEFLIYFQGNSAPDKSGLPSDRFSAERTGGSVSTLTIQRTQQEDSAVYLCASSFSGDEQFFGPGTRLTVL.

This clone was found once. The gene calls are TRBV7-9 and TRBJ2-3; 11 bases map to TRBD2. CDR1 is SEHNR, CDR2 FQNEAQ, per germline (reference sequence). Trimming removed 5 bases from V and 5 bases from J; junction bases left unmatched: 9. The CDR3 extends over 16 amino acids. The CDR3 DNA reads TGTGCCAGCAGCATCAGACTAGCGGGGAAGGAAGATACGCAGTATTTT. Translated, it gives CASSIRLAGKEDTQYF.

V usage is TRBV6-5 and J usage is TRBJ2-2; maybe TRBD1 (5 bases). This CDR3 is built from 15 residues. V lost 4 bases, J lost 3 bases, and 12 bases lay in between. Germline V gene data show CDR1 as MNHEY and CDR2 as SVGAGI. CDR3 sequence reads: CASSSPQGYTGELFF. DNA for the CDR3: TGTGCCAGCAGTTCCCCGCAGGGTTACACCGGGGAGCTGTTTTTT.

V is TRBV2 and J is TRBJ2-3; TRBD1 agrees at 7 bases. V dropped 0 bases and J dropped 0; count of bases not matched to a gene: 6. This CDR3 contains 17 residues. Germline-derived CDR1 and CDR2 are SNHLY and FYNNEI. The CDR3 coding sequence is TGTGCCAGCAGTGAAGCGCGAGACAGGGCTAGCACAGATACGCAGTATTTT. Translated: CASSEARDRASTDTQYF.

The genes are TRBV4-1 and TRBJ1-1; 9 bases line up with TRBD1. The germline V gene has CDR1 MGHRA and CDR2 YSYEKL. The J segment lost 5 bases and the V segment lost 1 base, leaving 8 bases of the junction unmatched. The CDR3 runs to 16 residues. The CDR3 loop is CASSQVTGTGNTEAFF. DNA for the CDR3: TGCGCCAGCAGCCAAGTGACCGGGACAGGGAATACTGAAGCTTTCTTT.

This clone has a single count. This chain links TRBV2 with TRBJ2-1; 10 bases fit TRBD2. Losses at the gene ends were 6 bases for V and 4 bases for J; bases not matched to a gene: 15. The CDR3 extends over 18 amino acids. CDR1 is SNHLY and CDR2 is FYNNEI in the germline V gene. This CDR3 is CASRDLGVAGGLYNEQFF. The CDR3 nucleotides are TGTGCCAGCAGAGATCTCGGGGTAGCGGGGGGCTTATACAATGAGCAGTTCTTC.

The gene calls are TRBV6-5 and TRBJ1-6; a possible D gene is TRBD1 (5 bases). The CDR3 is 15 residues long. Trimming pared 6 bases from V and 6 bases from J, leaving 15 bases between. From germline, CDR1 is MNHEY and CDR2 SVGAGI. The CDR3 is CASRERFRGNSPLHF. The CDR3 DNA sequence: TGTGCCAGCAGAGAACGATTTAGGGGTAATTCACCCCTCCACTTT.

This sequence joins TRBV9 and TRBJ2-7; perhaps TRBD2 as D (6 bases). The CDR3 is 13 amino acids. Trimming pared 4 bases from V and 3 bases from J, leaving 11 bases between. Germline CDR1 is SGDLS and CDR2 is YYNGEE. The CDR3 reads CASSSGTGYEQYF. CDR3 nucleotide sequence: TGTGCCAGCAGCTCCGGGACTGGCTACGAGCAGTACTTC.

This chain uses TRBV4-1 with TRBJ2-5; no firm D call. Looked up from germline, CDR1 is MGHRA and CDR2 is YSYEKL. The germline V and J ends were trimmed by 3 bases and 1 base, with 6 bases remaining between them. The CDR3 has 13 residues. CDR3 region: CASSHLRQETQYF. CDR3 DNA sequence: TGCGCCAGCAGCCACCTTCGCCAAGAGACCCAGTACTTC.

The genes are TRBV30 and TRBJ1-1; D unclear. Germline-derived CDR1 and CDR2 are GTSNPN and SVGIG (reference sequence). The CDR3 is 12 residues long. The V end was cut by 3 bases, the J end by 2 bases, with 7 bases between. CDR3 bases: TGTGCCTGGAGAATCCTAAACACTGAAGCTTTCTTT. Translating gives CAWRILNTEAFF.

This clone was seen a single time. The chain links TRBV27 to TRBJ2-5; D is unclear. Trimming pared 3 bases from V and 6 bases from J, leaving 11 bases between. The germline gives CDR1 MNHEY, CDR2 SMNVEV (reference sequence). CDR3 length equals 13 residues. The CDR3 nucleotides are TGTGCCAGCAGTTTGCTGCTAGGGAAGACCCAGTACTTC. It is translated as CASSLLLGKTQYF.

This chain joins TRBV7-9 and TRBJ2-5; a possible D gene is TRBD1 (6 bases). The CDR3 extends over 13 amino acids. V lost 3 bases and J 4 bases, leaving 9 bases between the germline ends. The germline V gene encodes CDR1 SEHNR and CDR2 FQNEAQ (reference sequence). The CDR3 DNA reads TGTGCCAGCAGCTTTTTACAGGGAGAGACCCAGTACTTC. Its translation: CASSFLQGETQYF.

The chain links TRBV27 to TRBJ2-5; 9 nucleotides agree with TRBD2. The CDR3 length is 16 residues. The germline gives CDR1 MNHEY, CDR2 SMNVEV (reference sequence). Trimming removed 1 base from V and 9 bases from J; junction bases left unmatched: 12. CDR3 sequence: CASSLWGSGGLEAQYF. In nucleotides, the CDR3 is TGTGCCAGCAGTTTATGGGGTAGCGGGGGTCTCGAGGCCCAGTACTTC.

The rearrangement links TRBV4-3 to TRBJ2-2, with D perhaps assigned TRBD1 or TRBD2 (5 bases each). With 1 base removed from V and 3 bases from J, the gap between germline ends came to 15 bases. CDR1 is LGHNA, CDR2 YSLEER, per germline. The length of the CDR3 is 17 residues. In DNA form, the CDR3 reads TGCGCCAGCAGCCAAGGTTTGGGGGTAACCGACACCGGGGAGCTGTTTTTT. Translated: CASSQGLGVTDTGELFF.